These 14 T cell receptor beta chains came from one sample sequenced in a study of cytomegalovirus exposure and HLA in healthy donors. In the PCR, 60 Vbeta and 13 Jbeta primers were used. Using immunoSEQ multiplex PCR, the repertoire was profiled, and TCRdb retains in-frame clones only, with some absent. The sample has 75,000 to 80,000 clones, about 76% seen once. The sample taken for sequencing was PBMCs. The receptor set was obtained from a male donor in good health and CMV-seropositive.

In regard to this clone: An end of the junction does not agree with germline; a read error may underlie this. Other DNA sequences in the same sample also yield this CDR3. J is TRBJ2-2 and V is TRBV27, with a tentative D call TRBD2 (6 bases). The CDR3 has 16 amino acids. Germline V CDR1 and CDR2: MNHEY, SMNVEV (reference sequence). DNA of the CDR3: TGTGCTAGCAGGGCAGCTTCGACTAGATACACCGGGGAGCTGTTTTTT. Translating gives CASRAASTRYTGELFF.

The chain is built from TRBV7-8 and TRBJ1-5, with 7 positions matching TRBD1. The CDR3 spans 14 residues. In germline, CDR1 is SGHVS, CDR2 FQNEAQ. After removal of 5 bases from V and 6 bases from J, the junction contained 7 bases not matched to a gene. The CDR3 region is CASSAGTAPQPQHF. In nucleotides, the CDR3 is TGTGCCAGCAGCGCCGGGACAGCTCCTCAGCCCCAGCATTTT.

V gene TRBV18 combines with J gene TRBJ2-7; D remains ambiguous. Per the germline V gene, CDR1 is KGHSH and CDR2 is LQKENI. The ends were cut back, 6 bases at V and 3 bases at J, with 12 bases in the middle. The CDR3 runs to 13 residues. This chain's CDR3 is CASSRSENYEQYF. The CDR3 region has the DNA TGTGCCAGCTCCCGATCCGAGAACTACGAGCAGTACTTC. The whole variable domain, remainder taken from reference TRBV18 and TRBJ2-7, is NAGVMQNPRHLVRRRGQEARLRCSPMKGHSHVYWYRQLPEEGLKFMVYLQKENIIDESGMPKERFSAEFPKEGPSILRIQQVVRGDSAAYFCASSRSENYEQYFGPGTRLTVT.

This clone was counted only a few times. This chain joins TRBV13 and TRBJ1-3; 8 nucleotides align to TRBD1. J gave up 7 bases and V 3 bases, and 14 bases lay outside the gene matches. The germline V gene has CDR1 PRHDT and CDR2 FYEKMQ (reference sequence). The length of the CDR3 is 17 residues. CDR3 in DNA: TGTGCCAGCAGCTTGGTTGAGACAGGGGACCGCAGCAACACCATATATTTT. It specifies CASSLVETGDRSNTIYF.

This sequence joins TRBV7-9 and TRBJ2-1, with 9 nucleotides matching TRBD1. Trimming took 5 bases from V and 5 from J; bases not matched to a gene: 4. Germline CDR1 SEHNR, CDR2 FQNEAQ (reference sequence). The CDR3 runs to 14 residues. This CDR3 is CASSRDRANNEQFF. As DNA, the CDR3 is TGTGCCAGCAGCAGGGACAGGGCGAACAATGAGCAGTTCTTC.

The rearrangement uses TRBV7-8 and TRBJ1-2; no reliable D call. Trimming shortened V by 1 base and J by 8 bases, and 14 bases separated the two germline ends. Germline CDR1 and CDR2: SGHVS and FQNEAQ. There are 14 residues in the CDR3. The CDR3: CASSLERAPGGYTF. The CDR3 coding sequence is TGTGCCAGCAGCTTAGAGAGGGCCCCCGGGGGCTACACCTTC.

This rearrangement joins TRBV2 to TRBJ2-1; 9 bases map to TRBD1. The CDR3 sequence is 15 residues long. CDR1 and CDR2 from the germline V gene are SNHLY and FYNNEI. V shed 4 bases, J shed 6 bases, and the junction held 7 bases outside the gene matches. The CDR3 DNA is TGTGCCAGCAGTGGACCGGGACAGGGCCTCAATGAGCAGTTCTTC. It yields the protein CASSGPGQGLNEQFF.

The J gene is TRBJ2-3, the V gene TRBV5-4, with 9 bases fitting TRBD1. Germline V lookup: CDR1 SGHNT, CDR2 YYREEE (reference sequence). The V segment lost 4 bases and the J segment 2 bases; nucleotides outside the gene matches: 8. The CDR3 is made up of 16 amino acids. The chain's CDR3 is CASSGNDRGSTDTQYF. The CDR3 bases are TGTGCCAGCAGCGGCAACGACAGGGGGTCCACAGATACGCAGTATTTT.

The rearrangement uses TRBV11-1 and TRBJ2-3, with TRBD2 identical over 11 bases. V gave up 5 bases and J gave up 3 bases; unmatched junction bases: 7. Germline assignment: CDR1 SGHAT and CDR2 FQDESV (reference sequence). This CDR3 has 16 amino acids. CDR3 loop: CASSASTSGETDTQYF. As DNA, the CDR3 is TGTGCCAGCAGCGCCTCGACTAGCGGGGAAACAGATACGCAGTATTTT. Filled out from reference TRBV11-1 and TRBJ2-3, the complete variable domain reads EAEVAQSPRYKITEKSQAVAFWCDPISGHATLYWYRQILGQGPELLVQFQDESVVDDSQLPKDRFSAERLKGVDSTLKIQPAELGDSAMYLCASSASTSGETDTQYFGPGTRLTVL.

The V call is TRBV7-2, the J call TRBJ1-2; D remains ambiguous. V shed 5 bases and J shed 8 bases, with 12 bases lying between them. The CDR3 length is 12 residues. CDR1 SGHTA and CDR2 FQGNSA come from the germline V gene. This CDR3 is CASSPPVGGYTF. The DNA of the CDR3 is TGTGCCAGCAGCCCTCCCGTGGGCGGCTACACCTTC.

This clone has just one count. J is TRBJ2-7 and V is TRBV5-1; TRBD1 is a possible D gene (6 bases). V lost 5 bases and J lost 0, with 9 bases in between. CDR1 and CDR2 from the germline V gene are SGHRS and YFSETQ. The CDR3 runs to 13 residues. The CDR3: CASRSDSSYEQYF. CDR3 in DNA: TGCGCCAGCAGGTCGGACAGCTCCTACGAGCAGTACTTC.

This clone occurred once. The rearrangement joins TRBV12-5 to TRBJ2-1; maybe TRBD1 (6 bases). The germline V gene encodes CDR1 LGHNT and CDR2 FRNRAP. The CDR3 is 15 residues long. Trimming cost V 3 bases and J 3 bases, with 12 bases left between them. For the CDR3, the DNA is TGTGCTAGTGGTTTCTCTCCGACAGGCTACAATGAGCAGTTCTTC. Its translation: CASGFSPTGYNEQFF.

The chain links TRBV5-1 to TRBJ2-7, with TRBD2 matching 7 bases. The CDR3 runs to 15 residues. Germline CDR1 is SGHRS and CDR2 is YFSETQ. Trimming at V came to 2 bases and at J to 8 bases, leaving 13 bases not matched to a gene. CDR3 sequence: CASSFTSEVSTQQYF. The DNA of the CDR3 is TGCGCCAGCAGCTTTACTAGCGAGGTCTCTACGCAGCAGTACTTC.

Many counts were recorded for this clone. V usage is TRBV19 and J usage is TRBJ2-1; maybe TRBD2 (5 bases). Trimming took 4 bases from V and 1 from J, leaving 8 bases between them. The CDR3 runs to 14 residues. Looked up from germline, CDR1 is LNHDA and CDR2 is SQIVND (reference sequence). As DNA, the CDR3 is TGTGCCAGTAGTACCTGGACTTCCTACAATGAGCAGTTCTTC. It translates to CASSTWTSYNEQFF.